This TCR beta chain came from a study of blood T cells in healthy people across ages. Concerning this clonotype: Its antigen is still unknown.

Trimming at V came to 1 base and at J to 7 bases, leaving 3 bases not matched to a gene. CDR1 SGHTA and CDR2 FQGTGA come from the germline V gene. This CDR3 is 13 amino acids long. With a J-beta primer mix and a sample-barcoded 5' primer, a second PCR ran about 7 to 12 cycles. TCRdb reanalysed the 5' RACE reads using MiXCR and keeps one entry per CDR3 protein. This table holds about 1.5 million distinct CDR3 sequences, approximately 43% found once. Healthy Caucasian individuals from Russia aged roughly 6 to 100 served as donors. With each sample, at least 6 micrograms of total RNA were extracted. Findings and caveats of the study: Higher naive T cell percentage went strongly together with higher TCR beta diversity. Diversity estimates drawn from one million T cells were deemed underestimates.

The gene calls are TRBV7-3 and TRBJ2-5; 7 bases are a match to TRBD2. The TCR comes from a woman under 30 in good health. The sample taken for sequencing was blood. The CDR3 is CASSLISGGTQYF. The CDR3 coding sequence is TGTGCCAGCAGCTTAATATCGGGGGGGACCCAGTACTTC.